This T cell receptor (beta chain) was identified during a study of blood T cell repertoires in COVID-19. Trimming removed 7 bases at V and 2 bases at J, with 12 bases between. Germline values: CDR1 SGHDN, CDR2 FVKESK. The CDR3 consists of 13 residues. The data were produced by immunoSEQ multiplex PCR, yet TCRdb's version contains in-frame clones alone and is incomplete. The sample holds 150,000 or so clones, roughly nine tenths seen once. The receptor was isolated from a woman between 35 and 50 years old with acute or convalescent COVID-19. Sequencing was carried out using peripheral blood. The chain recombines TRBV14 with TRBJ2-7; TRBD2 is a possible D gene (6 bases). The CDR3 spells CASIGGDPYEQYF. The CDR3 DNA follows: TGTGCCAGCATTGGCGGGGACCCCTACGAGCAGTACTTC.